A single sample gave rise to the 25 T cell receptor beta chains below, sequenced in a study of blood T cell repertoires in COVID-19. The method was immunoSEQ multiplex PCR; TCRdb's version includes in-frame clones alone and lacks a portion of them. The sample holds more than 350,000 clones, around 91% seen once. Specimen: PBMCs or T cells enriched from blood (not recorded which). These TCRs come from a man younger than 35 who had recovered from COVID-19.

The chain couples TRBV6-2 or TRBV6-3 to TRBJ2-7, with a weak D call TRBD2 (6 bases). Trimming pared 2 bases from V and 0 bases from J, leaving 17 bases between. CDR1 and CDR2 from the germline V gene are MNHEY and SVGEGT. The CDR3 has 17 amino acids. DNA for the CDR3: TGTGCCAGCAGTTACACCTTGGGGAGGCTTTTCTCCTACGAGCAGTACTTC. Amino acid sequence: CASSYTLGRLFSYEQYF.

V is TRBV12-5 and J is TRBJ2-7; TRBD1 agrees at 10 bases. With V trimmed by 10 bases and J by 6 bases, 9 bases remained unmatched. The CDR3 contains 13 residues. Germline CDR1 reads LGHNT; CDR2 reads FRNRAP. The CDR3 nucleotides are TGTGCTATTACCGGGACAGGGGCGCGCGAGCAGTACTTC. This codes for CAITGTGAREQYF.

The CDR3 loop is CASSIFPRGGSYTDTQYF. CDR3 coding DNA: TGTGCCAGTAGTATTTTTCCGAGAGGCGGGAGCTACACAGATACGCAGTATTTT. The chain carries TRBV19 and TRBJ2-3; 7 bases line up with TRBD2. V shed 3 bases, J shed 2 bases, and the junction held 14 bases outside the gene matches. Germline CDR1 is LNHDA and CDR2 is SQIVND (reference sequence). The CDR3 runs 18 residues.

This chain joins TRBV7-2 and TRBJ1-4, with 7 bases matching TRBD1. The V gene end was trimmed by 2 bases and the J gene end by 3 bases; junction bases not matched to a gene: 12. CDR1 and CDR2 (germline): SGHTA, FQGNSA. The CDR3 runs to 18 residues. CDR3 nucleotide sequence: TGTGCCAGCAGCTTAAGGGGGGTCGGGACAGCAGCTAATGAAAAACTGTTTTTT. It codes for CASSLRGVGTAANEKLFF.

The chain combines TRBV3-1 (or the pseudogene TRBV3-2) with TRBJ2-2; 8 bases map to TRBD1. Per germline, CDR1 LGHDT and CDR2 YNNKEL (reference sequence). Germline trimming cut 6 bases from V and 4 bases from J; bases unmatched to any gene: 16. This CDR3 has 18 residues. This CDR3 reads CASSPTRRRQGSTGELFF. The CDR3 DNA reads TGTGCCAGCAGTCCCACCCGCAGACGACAGGGGAGCACCGGGGAGCTGTTTTTT.

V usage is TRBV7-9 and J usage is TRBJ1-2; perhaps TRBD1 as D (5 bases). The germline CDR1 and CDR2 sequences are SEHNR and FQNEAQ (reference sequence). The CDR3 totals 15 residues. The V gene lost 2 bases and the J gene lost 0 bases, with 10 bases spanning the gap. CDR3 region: CASSLHDRPNYGYTF. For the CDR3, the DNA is TGTGCCAGCAGCTTACACGACAGACCTAACTATGGCTACACCTTC.

The CDR3 sequence is CASSLGGEGSYEQYF. The CDR3 DNA reads TGTGCCAGCAGTTTAGGTGGGGAGGGCTCCTACGAGCAGTACTTC. J is TRBJ2-7 and V is TRBV28; the match to TRBD2 covers 7 bases. CDR3 length: 15 residues. Per the germline V gene, CDR1 is MDHEN and CDR2 is SYDVKM. The ends lost 2 bases at V and 0 bases at J; junction bases unmatched: 4. Drawing the rest from reference TRBV28 and TRBJ2-7, the complete variable domain is DVKVTQSSRYLVKRTGEKVFLECVQDMDHENMFWYRQDPGLGLRLIYFSYDVKMKEKGDIPEGYSVSREKKERFSLILESASTNQTSMYLCASSLGGEGSYEQYFGPGTRLTVT.

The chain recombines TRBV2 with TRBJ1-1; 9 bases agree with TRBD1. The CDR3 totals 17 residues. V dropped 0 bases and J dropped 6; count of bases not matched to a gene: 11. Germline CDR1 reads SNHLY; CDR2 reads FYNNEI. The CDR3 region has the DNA TGTGCCAGCAGTGAAGCACAGGGGGCGGGAATGGAAGCTGAAGCTTTCTTT. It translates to CASSEAQGAGMEAEAFF. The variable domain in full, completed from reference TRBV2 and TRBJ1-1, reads EPEVTQTPSHQVTQMGQEVILRCVPISNHLYFYWYRQILGQKVEFLVSFYNNEISEKSEIFDDQFSVERPDGSNFTLKIRSTKLEDSAMYFCASSEAQGAGMEAEAFFGQGTRLTVV.

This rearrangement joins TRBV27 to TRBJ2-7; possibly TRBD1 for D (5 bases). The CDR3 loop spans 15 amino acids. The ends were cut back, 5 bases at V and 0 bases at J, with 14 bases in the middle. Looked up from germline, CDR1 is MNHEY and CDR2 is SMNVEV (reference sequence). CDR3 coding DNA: TGTGCCAGCAGTGTCGACAGTTTTTACTCCTACGAGCAGTACTTC. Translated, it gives CASSVDSFYSYEQYF.

The CDR3 is CASSLVTGGYTEAFF. The CDR3 DNA reads TGTGCCAGCAGCTTAGTAACAGGGGGCTATACTGAAGCTTTCTTT. The chain is built from TRBV11-2 and TRBJ1-1; 9 bases agree with TRBD1. With 1 base clipped from V and 5 bases from J, the junction kept 5 bases outside the gene matches. This CDR3 is 15 amino acids long. The V gene's germline CDR1 is SGHAT and CDR2 FQNNGV.

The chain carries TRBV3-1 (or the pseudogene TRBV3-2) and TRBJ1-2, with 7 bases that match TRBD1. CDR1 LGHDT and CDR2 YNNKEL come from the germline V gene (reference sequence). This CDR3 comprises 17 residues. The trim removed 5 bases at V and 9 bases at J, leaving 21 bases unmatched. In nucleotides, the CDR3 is TGTGCCAGCAGCTCGTCCGGGACAGCTACTCCCTTTCGTCGCTACACCTTC. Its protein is CASSSSGTATPFRRYTF.

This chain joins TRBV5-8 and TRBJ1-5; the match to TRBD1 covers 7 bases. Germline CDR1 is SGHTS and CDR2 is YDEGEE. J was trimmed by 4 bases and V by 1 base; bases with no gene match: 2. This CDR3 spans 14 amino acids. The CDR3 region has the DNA TGTGCCAGCAGCTTGAGACAGGGAAATCAGCCCCAGCATTTT. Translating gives CASSLRQGNQPQHF.

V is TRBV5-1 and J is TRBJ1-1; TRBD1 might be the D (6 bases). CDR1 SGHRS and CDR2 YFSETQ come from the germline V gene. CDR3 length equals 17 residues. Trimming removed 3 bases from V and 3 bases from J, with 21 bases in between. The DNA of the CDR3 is TGCGCCAGCAGCTCCTCCCCAGGGGTAAACTTTCACACTGAAGCTTTCTTT. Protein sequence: CASSSSPGVNFHTEAFF.

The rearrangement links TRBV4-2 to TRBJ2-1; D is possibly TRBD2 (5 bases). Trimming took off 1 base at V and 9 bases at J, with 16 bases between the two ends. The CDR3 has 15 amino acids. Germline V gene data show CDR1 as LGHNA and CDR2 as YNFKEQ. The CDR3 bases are TGTGCCAGCAGCCAAGGTTTGGAAGCGCTAGCTGAGCAGTTCTTC. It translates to CASSQGLEALAEQFF.

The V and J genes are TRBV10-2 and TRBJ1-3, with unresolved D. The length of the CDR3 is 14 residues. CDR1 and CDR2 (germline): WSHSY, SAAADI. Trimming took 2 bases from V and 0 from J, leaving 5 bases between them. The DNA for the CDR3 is TGCGCCAGCAGTGAGCCGTACTCTGGAAACACCATATATTTT. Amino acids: CASSEPYSGNTIYF.

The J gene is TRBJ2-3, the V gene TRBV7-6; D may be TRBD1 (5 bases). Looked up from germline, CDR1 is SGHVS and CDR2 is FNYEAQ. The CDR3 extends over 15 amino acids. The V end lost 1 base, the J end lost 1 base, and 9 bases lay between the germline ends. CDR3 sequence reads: CASSLVEGGTDTQYF. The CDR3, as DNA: TGTGCCAGCAGCTTAGTGGAAGGGGGCACAGATACGCAGTATTTT.

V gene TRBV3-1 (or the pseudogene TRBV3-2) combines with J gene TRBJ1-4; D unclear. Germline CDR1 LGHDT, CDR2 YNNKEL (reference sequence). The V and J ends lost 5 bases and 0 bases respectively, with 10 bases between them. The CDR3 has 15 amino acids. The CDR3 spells CASSARGSTNEKLFF. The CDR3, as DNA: TGTGCCAGCAGCGCCCGAGGTTCAACTAATGAAAAACTGTTTTTT.

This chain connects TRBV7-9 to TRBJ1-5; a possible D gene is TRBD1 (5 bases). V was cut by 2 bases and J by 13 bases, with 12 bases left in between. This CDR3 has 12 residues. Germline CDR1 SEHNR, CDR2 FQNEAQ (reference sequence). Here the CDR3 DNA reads TGTGCCAGCAGCTTAAGGGCAGGACAACAGCATTTT. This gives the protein CASSLRAGQQHF.

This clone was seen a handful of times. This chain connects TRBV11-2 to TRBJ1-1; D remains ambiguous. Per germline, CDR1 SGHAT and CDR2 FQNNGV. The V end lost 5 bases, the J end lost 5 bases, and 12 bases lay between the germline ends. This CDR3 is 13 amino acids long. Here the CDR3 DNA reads TGTGCCAGCAGCCTGCAGGTCGGTACTGAAGCTTTCTTT. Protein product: CASSLQVGTEAFF.

The CDR3 bases are TGTGCCAGCAGCCAAGTAGGGGGCCAAGAGGACGAGCAGTACTTC. It is translated as CASSQVGGQEDEQYF. V is TRBV4-2 and J is TRBJ2-7; 7 bases are a match to TRBD1. Trimming removed 1 base from V and 5 bases from J; junction bases left unmatched: 8. Germline loops: CDR1 LGHNA, CDR2 YNFKEQ. CDR3 size: 15 residues.

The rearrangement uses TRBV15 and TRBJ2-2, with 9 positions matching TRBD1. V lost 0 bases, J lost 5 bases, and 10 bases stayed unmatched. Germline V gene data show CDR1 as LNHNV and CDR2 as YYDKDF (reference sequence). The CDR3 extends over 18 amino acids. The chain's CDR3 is CATSRDFPGTGRTGELFF. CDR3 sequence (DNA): TGTGCCACCAGCAGAGATTTCCCCGGGACAGGGAGGACCGGGGAGCTGTTTTTT.

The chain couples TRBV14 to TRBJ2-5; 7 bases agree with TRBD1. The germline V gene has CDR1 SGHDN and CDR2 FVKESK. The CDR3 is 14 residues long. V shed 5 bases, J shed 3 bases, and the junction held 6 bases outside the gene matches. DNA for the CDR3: TGTGCCAGCAGCGCTATCGACAGGGAAGAGACCCAGTACTTC. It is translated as CASSAIDREETQYF.

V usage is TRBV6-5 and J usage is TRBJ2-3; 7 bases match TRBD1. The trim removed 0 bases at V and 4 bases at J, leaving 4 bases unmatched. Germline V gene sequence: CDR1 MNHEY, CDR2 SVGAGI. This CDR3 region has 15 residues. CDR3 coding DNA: TGTGCCAGCAGTTACTCGACAGGGCAGGCAGATACGCAGTATTTT. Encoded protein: CASSYSTGQADTQYF.

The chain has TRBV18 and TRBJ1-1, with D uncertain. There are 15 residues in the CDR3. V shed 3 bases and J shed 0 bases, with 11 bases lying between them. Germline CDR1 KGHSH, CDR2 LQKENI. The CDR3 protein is CASSPTVLVNTEAFF. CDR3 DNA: TGTGCCAGCTCACCCACAGTCCTCGTGAACACTGAAGCTTTCTTT.

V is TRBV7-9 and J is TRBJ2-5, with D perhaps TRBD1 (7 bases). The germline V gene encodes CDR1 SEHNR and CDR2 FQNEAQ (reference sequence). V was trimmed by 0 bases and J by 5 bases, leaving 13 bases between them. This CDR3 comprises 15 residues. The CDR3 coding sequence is TGTGCCAGCAGCTTAGCGCAGGGGGGATCGGAGACCCAGTACTTC. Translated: CASSLAQGGSETQYF.